Following are 2 T cell receptor beta chains from one sample sequenced in a study of radiotherapy plus CTLA-4 blockade in lung cancer. Using immunoSEQ multiplex PCR, the repertoire was profiled, and TCRdb retains in-frame clones only, with some absent. The sample gives roughly 71,000 clones, approximately 78% of which show up once; 7% to 8.5% is in the top ten. The sequences come from peripheral blood, collected from a patient treated with radiotherapy plus ipilimumab. The receptors here all came from a human donor with non-small cell lung cancer who had a complete response to radiotherapy plus ipilimumab.

This chain uses TRBV7-2 with TRBJ1-3, with no clear D. The CDR3 consists of 16 residues. Trimming pared 5 bases from V and 0 bases from J, leaving 14 bases between. Germline assignment: CDR1 SGHTA and CDR2 FQGNSA. CDR3 coding DNA: TGTGCCAGCAGCCCCGCTTACAGAGTCTCTGGAAACACCATATATTTT. Translation: CASSPAYRVSGNTIYF.

The chain recombines TRBV6-5 with TRBJ2-5; 13 positions agree with TRBD2. The CDR3 loop spans 15 amino acids. The trim removed 0 bases at V and 8 bases at J, leaving 3 bases unmatched. CDR1 and CDR2 from the germline V gene are MNHEY and SVGAGI. The CDR3 spells CASSYSRLAGGTQYF. CDR3 DNA sequence: TGTGCCAGCAGTTACTCGAGACTAGCGGGGGGCACCCAGTACTTC.